The text below deals with one T cell receptor beta chain. This specimen belongs to a study of T cell changes during pregnancy in multiple sclerosis. TCRdb's copy holds only in-frame clones and misses some; the assay was immunoSEQ multiplex PCR. Of about 20,000 clones in the sample, around 90% were seen once. The TCR was taken from a female donor in good health, enrolled as a control in a pregnancy study. The sequencing here drew on CD8+ T cells from peripheral blood mononuclear cells, taken in the third trimester of pregnancy.

CDR3 nucleotides: TGTGCCACCAGCACCCTCATACGGGAGGAAATAACCTACGAGCAGTACTTC. Protein sequence: CATSTLIREEITYEQYF. The genes are TRBV15 and TRBJ2-7; 7 bases are shared with TRBD2. Germline CDR1 LNHNV, CDR2 YYDKDF (reference sequence). V gave up 4 bases and J gave up 2 bases; unmatched junction bases: 14. The CDR3 totals 17 residues.